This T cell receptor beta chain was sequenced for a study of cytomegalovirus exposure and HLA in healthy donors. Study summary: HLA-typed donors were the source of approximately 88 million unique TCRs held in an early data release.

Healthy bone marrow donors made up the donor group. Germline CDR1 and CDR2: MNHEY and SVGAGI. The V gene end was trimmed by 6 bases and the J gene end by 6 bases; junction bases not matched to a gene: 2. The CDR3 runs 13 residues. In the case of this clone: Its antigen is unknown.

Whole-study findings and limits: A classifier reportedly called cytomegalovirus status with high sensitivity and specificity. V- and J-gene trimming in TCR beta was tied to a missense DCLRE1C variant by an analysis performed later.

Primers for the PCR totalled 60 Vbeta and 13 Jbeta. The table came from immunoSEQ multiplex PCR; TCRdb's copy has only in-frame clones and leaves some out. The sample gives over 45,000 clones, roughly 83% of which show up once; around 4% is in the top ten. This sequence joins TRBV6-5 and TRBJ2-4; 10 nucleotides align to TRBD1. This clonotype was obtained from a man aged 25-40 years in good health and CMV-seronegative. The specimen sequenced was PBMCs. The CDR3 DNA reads TGTGCCAGCAGGGGGGACAGGGGAAACATTCAGTACTTC. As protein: CASRGDRGNIQYF.